These 24 T cell receptor beta chains share one sample of origin, sequenced in a study of immune reconstitution after stem cell transplant in scleroderma. TCRdb re-called the RT-PCR reads with MiXCR, one entry per CDR3 protein. Of a few thousand distinct CDR3 sequences in the sample, 8% are singletons; the top ten hold roughly a tenth. The specimen was obtained before or after autologous hematopoietic stem cell transplantation (not recorded which). These receptors were obtained from a male donor with systemic sclerosis.

In DNA, the CDR3 is TGCGCCAGCAGCTCCGCAGGGACCTCTGGAAACACCATATATTTT. This gives the protein CASSSAGTSGNTIYF. J is TRBJ1-3 and V is TRBV5-1; tentative D call: TRBD1 (5 bases). This CDR3 is 15 amino acids long. Trimming pared 3 bases from V and 0 bases from J, leaving 10 bases between. Germline lookup yields CDR1 SGHRS and CDR2 YFSETQ.

This clonotype is medium-sized in the sample. The chain uses TRBV5-1 and TRBJ2-6; 7 positions agree with TRBD1. The V and J ends lost 4 bases and 2 bases, in that order; junction bases with no gene match: 12. Germline V gives CDR1 SGHRS, CDR2 YFSETQ. The CDR3 is 18 residues long. This CDR3 is CASSRSMTGKAGANVLTF. The CDR3 nucleotides are TGCGCCAGCAGCCGCAGTATGACAGGGAAAGCTGGGGCCAACGTCCTGACTTTC.

This clonotype is classed as medium-sized. The CDR3 protein is CASSLTPGMGTEAFF. In DNA, the CDR3 is TGTGCCAGCAGCTTAACCCCGGGGATGGGAACTGAAGCTTTCTTT. This chain joins TRBV7-3 and TRBJ1-1; D not certain. Trimming cost V 0 bases and J 5 bases, with 13 bases left between them. CDR3 length equals 15 residues. From germline, CDR1 is SGHTA and CDR2 FQGTGA.

The CDR3 nucleotides are TGCAGTGCTCCCCCCCGGGGACTACCTATCCACGAGCAGTACTTC. It translates to CSAPPRGLPIHEQYF. V gene TRBV20-1 combines with J gene TRBJ2-7, with 7 bases lining up with TRBD2. Germline V lookup: CDR1 DFQATT, CDR2 SNEGSKA (reference sequence). The CDR3 spans 15 residues. The V and J ends lost 5 bases and 5 bases, in that order; junction bases with no gene match: 15.

Only a few counts were recorded for this clonotype. V usage is TRBV7-9 and J usage is TRBJ2-3; 8 bases map to TRBD1. Germline assignment: CDR1 SEHNR and CDR2 FQNEAQ (reference sequence). CDR3 length: 14 residues. The V and J ends lost 6 bases and 4 bases, in that order; junction bases with no gene match: 6. The CDR3 is CASSQDRVSDTQYF. The CDR3, as DNA: TGTGCCAGCAGTCAGGACAGGGTTTCAGATACGCAGTATTTT.

This clonotype showed up just a few times. The genes are TRBV4-1 and TRBJ1-1; the D gene is possibly TRBD1 (5 bases). Germline lookup yields CDR1 MGHRA and CDR2 YSYEKL. V lost 4 bases and J lost 3, with 18 bases in between. The CDR3 loop spans 16 amino acids. The CDR3 nucleotides read TGCGCCAGCAGCCCCCCATCTGGGGGTAGATACACTGAAGCTTTCTTT. This translates into CASSPPSGGRYTEAFF.

This clonotype came up a few times. The J gene is TRBJ1-1, the V gene TRBV5-1; D not certain. CDR1 and CDR2 (germline): SGHRS, YFSETQ. The V end lost 3 bases, the J end lost 1 base, and 7 bases lay between the germline ends. CDR3 length equals 13 residues. Here the CDR3 reads CASSYDGNTEAFF. CDR3 DNA sequence: TGCGCCAGCAGCTACGACGGGAACACTGAAGCTTTCTTT.

This clonotype was picked up a small number of times. The chain carries TRBV5-1 and TRBJ1-5; D call uncertain. CDR1 is SGHRS and CDR2 is YFSETQ in the germline V gene. V lost 0 bases, J lost 0 bases, and 7 bases lay in between. The CDR3 sequence is 15 residues long. The chain's CDR3 is CASSLAGYSNQPQHF. The CDR3, as DNA: TGCGCCAGCAGCTTGGCGGGGTATAGCAATCAGCCCCAGCATTTT.

This clonotype is labeled as medium-sized. This sequence joins TRBV25-1 and TRBJ2-3, with 7 positions matching TRBD2. V shed 3 bases and J 4 bases; nucleotides not matched to a gene: 10. CDR3 size: 16 residues. Per germline, CDR1 MGHDK and CDR2 SYGVNS. CDR3 sequence: CASSDPRLAAADTQYF. CDR3 coding DNA: TGTGCCAGCAGTGACCCCCGACTAGCAGCCGCAGATACGCAGTATTTT.

This clonotype qualifies as medium-sized (0.01 to 0.1%). Written as DNA, the CDR3 is TGCGCCAGCAGCTTGGAGGTGAGCTCCTACAATGAGCAGTTCTTC. Protein: CASSLEVSSYNEQFF. This rearrangement joins TRBV5-1 to TRBJ2-1; D ambiguous. Trimming took 0 bases from V and 0 from J, leaving 7 bases between them. Germline CDR1 and CDR2: SGHRS and YFSETQ. The CDR3 has 15 amino acids.

This clonotype is labeled medium-sized. The V call is TRBV28, the J call TRBJ2-3; 8 bases map to TRBD1. Germline CDR1 and CDR2: MDHEN and SYDVKM. With V trimmed by 3 bases and J by 0 bases, 5 bases remained unmatched. The CDR3 is 16 amino acids. The CDR3 nucleotides read TGTGCCAGCAGTTTGGGTTACAGGGGGAGCACAGATACGCAGTATTTT. Translation: CASSLGYRGSTDTQYF.

This clonotype was seen more than once but under ten times. The V and J genes are TRBV25-1 and TRBJ1-5; the D is unclear. Trimming shortened V by 6 bases and J by 0 bases, and 9 bases separated the two germline ends. The CDR3 has 14 residues. Germline V gene sequence: CDR1 MGHDK, CDR2 SYGVNS. The CDR3 coding sequence is TGTGCCAGCAGGACCGACTATAGCAATCAGCCCCAGCATTTT. It codes for CASRTDYSNQPQHF. Combining the CDR3 with reference TRBV25-1 and TRBJ1-5 gives the whole variable domain EADIYQTPRYLVIGTGKKITLECSQTMGHDKMYWYQQDPGMELHLIHYSYGVNSTEKGDLSSESTVSRIRTEHFPLTLESARPSHTSQYLCASRTDYSNQPQHFGDGTRLSIL.

This chain uses TRBV12-3 or TRBV12-4 with TRBJ2-7; 9 bases map to TRBD2. CDR3 size: 12 residues. Germline trimming cut 8 bases from V and 7 bases from J; bases unmatched to any gene: 6. The CDR3 sequence is CASAGGPEEQYF. The DNA of the CDR3 is TGTGCCAGCGCGGGAGGGCCAGAAGAGCAGTACTTC.

This clonotype is medium-sized by share. The J gene is TRBJ2-7, the V gene TRBV20-1; the match to TRBD1 covers 8 bases. Trimming removed 6 bases from V and 5 bases from J; junction bases left unmatched: 15. The CDR3 spans 15 residues. The germline gives CDR1 DFQATT, CDR2 SNEGSKA (reference sequence). The chain's CDR3 is CSATRPGTGKNEQYF. The CDR3 coding sequence is TGCAGTGCCACACGACCCGGGACAGGTAAAAACGAGCAGTACTTC.

By share, this clonotype counts as medium-sized (0.01 to 0.1%). V usage is TRBV6-1 and J usage is TRBJ2-1; D possibly corresponds to TRBD2 (5 bases). The CDR3 length is 13 residues. The V gene's germline CDR1 is MNHNS and CDR2 SASEGT. V lost 6 bases and J 7 bases, leaving 13 bases between the germline ends. CDR3 coding DNA: TGTGCCAGCAGGTACGACCCGGGGAATGAGCAGTTCTTC. Translated, it gives CASRYDPGNEQFF.

By share of the sample, this clonotype is medium-sized. The chain uses TRBV4-1 and TRBJ2-3; D is unclear. The CDR3 is 13 amino acids. Deletions cut 4 bases from V and 1 base from J, with 6 bases between. Germline V gene data show CDR1 as MGHRA and CDR2 as YSYEKL. The CDR3 spells CASSLWGTDTQYF. CDR3 coding DNA: TGCGCCAGCAGCCTCTGGGGCACAGATACGCAGTATTTT.

This rearrangement joins TRBV4-3 to TRBJ2-3; the D gene is possibly TRBD2 (5 bases). V lost 0 bases, J lost 3 bases, and 10 bases lay in between. The CDR3 covers 15 residues. Per germline, CDR1 LGHNA and CDR2 YSLEER. DNA of the CDR3: TGCGCCAGCAGCCAAGATCTGGGAGAGACAGATACGCAGTATTTT. Translation: CASSQDLGETDTQYF.

In this sample, this clonotype turned up a few times. The chain carries TRBV11-2 and TRBJ2-7, with TRBD1 identical over 7 bases. The CDR3 is 14 residues long. V dropped 5 bases and J dropped 7; count of bases not matched to a gene: 11. Germline V gene sequence: CDR1 SGHAT, CDR2 FQNNGV. DNA of the CDR3: TGTGCCAGCAGCCCAATACAGGGGTGGGGGGAGCAGTACTTC. This gives the protein CASSPIQGWGEQYF.

The chain links TRBV5-1 to TRBJ2-6; D may correspond to TRBD1 or TRBD2 (7 bases each). The CDR3 runs 17 residues. CDR1 SGHRS and CDR2 YFSETQ come from the germline V gene. V gave up 0 bases and J gave up 2 bases, with 12 bases separating them. CDR3 amino acids: CASSLETGRAGANVLTF. DNA of the CDR3: TGCGCCAGCAGCTTGGAGACAGGGAGGGCTGGGGCCAACGTCCTGACTTTC. Supplemented by reference TRBV5-1 and TRBJ2-6, the full variable domain reads KAGVTQTPRYLIKTRGQQVTLSCSPISGHRSVSWYQQTPGQGLQFLFEYFSETQRNKGNFPGRFSGRQFSNSRSEMNVSTLELGDSALYLCASSLETGRAGANVLTFGAGSRLTVL.

V usage is TRBV5-1 and J usage is TRBJ2-3; 9 bases agree with TRBD2. V gave up 1 base and J gave up 4 bases; unmatched junction bases: 10. The CDR3 consists of 17 residues. Per germline, CDR1 SGHRS and CDR2 YFSETQ. The CDR3: CASSLWTGTSSPDTQYF. The CDR3 DNA reads as TGCGCCAGCAGCTTGTGGACGGGGACTAGCTCCCCAGATACGCAGTATTTT.

A note on this clonotype: Possible read error: a much larger clone is one base away. The chain recombines TRBV15 with TRBJ1-4; D remains ambiguous. There are 14 residues in the CDR3. Germline CDR1 and CDR2: LNHNV and YYDKDF (reference sequence). CDR3 region: CATSRDLGNEKPFF. CDR3 nucleotide sequence: TGTGCCACCAGCAGAGATCTGGGAAATGAAAAACCGTTTTTT.

This clonotype has only a few counts. The chain combines TRBV28 with TRBJ2-6; D remains unclear. Trimming pared 3 bases from V and 7 bases from J, leaving 13 bases between. The CDR3 length is 15 residues. Germline V gene lookup returns CDR1 MDHEN and CDR2 SYDVKM. CDR3 DNA: TGTGCCAGCAGTTTGTCGCCAGCTGTCGCCAACGTCCTGACTTTC. Protein product: CASSLSPAVANVLTF.

V gene TRBV28 combines with J gene TRBJ1-5; 10 bases are shared with TRBD1. J gave up 7 bases and V 6 bases, and 6 bases lay outside the gene matches. Germline V gene data show CDR1 as MDHEN and CDR2 as SYDVKM. The length of the CDR3 is 14 residues. This CDR3 is CASRRQGAGQPQHF. CDR3 DNA: TGTGCCAGCAGGCGACAGGGGGCTGGACAGCCCCAGCATTTT.

The J gene is TRBJ2-1, the V gene TRBV5-1; 9 bases are a match to TRBD2. The CDR3 is 19 residues long. V gave up 2 bases and J gave up 4 bases; unmatched junction bases: 16. Germline V lookup: CDR1 SGHRS, CDR2 YFSETQ. The chain's CDR3 is CASSLAAGGNRPPYNEQFF. The CDR3 bases are TGCGCCAGCAGCTTAGCAGCGGGAGGAAACCGTCCCCCTTACAATGAGCAGTTCTTC. The whole variable domain, remainder taken from reference TRBV5-1 and TRBJ2-1, is KAGVTQTPRYLIKTRGQQVTLSCSPISGHRSVSWYQQTPGQGLQFLFEYFSETQRNKGNFPGRFSGRQFSNSRSEMNVSTLELGDSALYLCASSLAAGGNRPPYNEQFFGPGTRLTVL.